This passage covers 2 T cell receptor beta chains from one sample sequenced in a study of T cell changes during pregnancy in multiple sclerosis. Sequenced by immunoSEQ multiplex PCR; TCRdb stores in-frame clones only, minus some. The sample lists more than 80,000 clones, roughly 90% occurring once. The starting material was peripheral blood, obtained in the first trimester of pregnancy. These receptors were obtained from a female donor with multiple sclerosis, enrolled in a pregnancy study.

The V gene is TRBV4-1, the J gene TRBJ2-7; D unresolved. Trimming shortened V by 0 bases and J by 6 bases, and 15 bases separated the two germline ends. The CDR3 extends over 15 amino acids. The germline CDR1 and CDR2 sequences are MGHRA and YSYEKL. The CDR3 coding sequence is TGCGCCAGCAGCCAAGACCAGGCCTTCTTAGGCGAGCAGTACTTC. Its protein product is CASSQDQAFLGEQYF.

The chain carries TRBV5-4 and TRBJ2-7; the match to TRBD2 covers 10 bases. This CDR3 has 14 amino acids. Looked up from germline, CDR1 is SGHNT and CDR2 is YYREEE (reference sequence). With V trimmed by 5 bases and J by 3 bases, 5 bases remained unmatched. The CDR3 here is CASRSGTSVYEQYF. DNA of the CDR3: TGTGCCAGCAGATCCGGGACTAGCGTCTACGAGCAGTACTTC.